These 16 T cell receptor beta chains were all obtained from the same sample, sequenced in a study of molecular identifiers for immune sequencing clone quantification. TCRdb re-analysed the PCR reads in MiXCR, keeping a single row per CDR3 protein. The sample yields approximately 550,000 distinct CDR3 sequences, about 21% seen once. The sequenced material came from naive CD8+ T cells from blood, with Jurkat cell RNA spiked in. Subset in this sample: FACS-sorted CD8+CD4-CCR7+CD45RA+ naive T cells. The receptors shown here come from a human donor in good health. Some libraries in this study had Jurkat cell RNA spiked in.

This clonotype was recorded many times. The rearrangement links TRBV12-3 or TRBV12-4 to TRBJ2-6; 7 nucleotides match TRBD1. The ends lost 4 bases at V and 4 bases at J; junction bases unmatched: 10. The CDR3 is made up of 17 amino acids. CDR3 amino acids: CASSSGPTGLGANVLTF. CDR3 coding DNA: TGTGCCAGCAGTTCGGGACCGACAGGGTTAGGGGCCAACGTCCTGACTTTC.

This clonotype came up many times. The V and J genes are TRBV19 and TRBJ2-7; D is tentatively TRBD1 or TRBD2 (5 bases each). V gave up 4 bases and J gave up 4 bases, with 14 bases separating them. The CDR3 has 14 amino acids. Germline values: CDR1 LNHDA, CDR2 SQIVND (reference sequence). Here the CDR3 reads CASSSQGREYEQYF. Here the CDR3 DNA reads TGTGCCAGTAGTAGCCAGGGACGGGAATACGAGCAGTACTTC.

The V gene is TRBV28, the J gene TRBJ2-7; either TRBD1 or TRBD2 may supply D (5 bases each). Germline CDR1 and CDR2: MDHEN and SYDVKM. V was trimmed by 2 bases and J by 0 bases, leaving 11 bases between them. The CDR3 sequence is 15 residues long. The CDR3 bases are TGTGCCAGCAGTTTAAGGGGACCCGTCTCCTACGAGCAGTACTTC. This sequence encodes CASSLRGPVSYEQYF.

A few counts support this clonotype. The rearrangement uses TRBV10-3 and TRBJ2-5; D unresolved. Between the trimmed V and J ends, which lost 7 bases and 0 bases, there was a span of 9 bases. CDR3 length equals 13 residues. Germline CDR1 and CDR2: ENHRY and SYGVKD. The CDR3 reads CAINQENQETQYF. The CDR3 DNA is TGTGCCATCAACCAGGAGAACCAAGAGACCCAGTACTTC.

This clonotype was seen ten or more times. V is TRBV20-1 and J is TRBJ2-7, with D possibly TRBD1 on 5 matching bases. The V gene lost 3 bases and the J gene lost 1 base, with 10 bases spanning the gap. The CDR3 sequence is 13 residues long. Germline assignment: CDR1 DFQATT and CDR2 SNEGSKA (reference sequence). CDR3 nucleotide sequence: TGCAGTGCTAGGGGGCTCCTATCCTACGAGCAGTACTTC. Translated, it gives CSARGLLSYEQYF.

The table lists this clonotype with many counts. V gene TRBV5-6 combines with J gene TRBJ1-1; D might be TRBD1 (5 bases). V was trimmed by 2 bases and J by 6 bases, leaving 11 bases between them. CDR3 length: 13 amino acids. The germline gives CDR1 SGHDT, CDR2 YYEEEE. In DNA form, the CDR3 reads TGTGCCAGCAGCTTAGTTGGGGCGGCTGAAGCTTTCTTT. This encodes CASSLVGAAEAFF.

This clonotype was seen ten or more times. This chain uses TRBV24-1 with TRBJ2-2, with a weak D call TRBD1 (6 bases). The V end was cut by 4 bases, the J end by 5 bases, with 10 bases between. This CDR3 contains 14 residues. Germline assignment: CDR1 KGHDR and CDR2 SFDVKD. The CDR3 protein is CATSDTGLTGELFF. CDR3 sequence (DNA): TGTGCCACCAGTGACACAGGGCTGACCGGGGAGCTGTTTTTT.

This clonotype was counted many times. This chain links TRBV2 with TRBJ1-1; D perhaps matches TRBD1 (6 bases). CDR3 length equals 14 residues. Trimming took off 3 bases at V and 4 bases at J, with 12 bases between the two ends. Germline V gives CDR1 SNHLY, CDR2 FYNNEI. This CDR3 is CASSDSQGITEAFF. The CDR3 coding sequence is TGTGCCAGCAGTGATTCGCAGGGGATCACTGAAGCTTTCTTT.

The chain couples TRBV12-5 to TRBJ2-3; D possibly corresponds to TRBD1 (6 bases). This CDR3 has 19 amino acids. Germline V gene lookup returns CDR1 LGHNT and CDR2 FRNRAP. With 6 bases removed from V and 4 bases from J, the gap between germline ends came to 29 bases. CDR3 in DNA: TGTGCTAGTGGGTACGGGTTCTTTCCGACAGGCAATAAGGCAGATACGCAGTATTTT. Translating gives CASGYGFFPTGNKADTQYF. The entire variable domain, with the rest obtained from reference TRBV12-5 and TRBJ2-3, is as follows: DARVTQTPRHKVTEMGQEVTMRCQPILGHNTVFWYRQTMMQGLELLAYFRNRAPLDDSGMPKDRFSAEMPDATLATLKIQPSEPRDSAVYFCASGYGFFPTGNKADTQYFGPGTRLTVL.

Details on this clonotype: This sequence may be a read error, since a much larger clone differs from it by one base. V and J are TRBV27 and TRBJ2-7; 10 positions agree with TRBD1. The CDR3 extends over 17 amino acids. Germline V gene data show CDR1 as MNHEY and CDR2 as SMNVEV (reference sequence). In DNA form, the CDR3 reads TGTGCCAGCAGTTTCATAGCCGGGACAGGGGTCTCCTACGGGCAGTACTTC. Translated, it gives CASSFIAGTGVSYGQYF.

The chain links TRBV27 to TRBJ1-4; 7 bases are a match to TRBD1. The CDR3 is 14 amino acids. CDR1 MNHEY and CDR2 SMNVEV come from the germline V gene (reference sequence). V gave up 4 bases and J gave up 7 bases; unmatched junction bases: 6. The CDR3 region has the DNA TGTGCCAGCAGTTATACAGGGGTATCTGAAAAACTGTTTTTT. It encodes CASSYTGVSEKLFF.

This rearrangement joins TRBV29-1 to TRBJ1-4; 8 bases agree with TRBD1. This CDR3 has 16 residues. V was pared by 6 bases and J by 8 bases, with 17 bases of the junction left unmatched. Germline CDR1 is SQVTM and CDR2 is ANQGSEA. The CDR3 DNA reads as TGCAGCGTACGAACCGGGACAGGTTTAAATCCGGAAAAACTGTTTTTT. Amino acids: CSVRTGTGLNPEKLFF.

This clonotype was counted between two and nine times. V gene TRBV5-8 combines with J gene TRBJ1-1, with a tentative D call TRBD1 (5 bases). V lost 3 bases and J 3 bases, leaving 9 bases between the germline ends. Germline CDR1 reads SGHTS; CDR2 reads YDEGEE. CDR3 size: 13 residues. This CDR3 is CASSSGFDTEAFF. CDR3 coding DNA: TGTGCCAGCAGCTCAGGGTTTGACACTGAAGCTTTCTTT.

For this clonotype: A much bigger clone sits one base away, suggesting this may be a read error. The chain's CDR3 is CASSPSYGGPETQYF. Here the CDR3 DNA reads TGTGCCAGCAGTCCCTCATACGGGGGGCCAGAGACCCAGTACTTC. The chain uses TRBV12-3 or TRBV12-4 and TRBJ2-5; D is possibly TRBD2 (7 bases). This CDR3 region has 15 residues. Trimming shortened V by 5 bases and J by 4 bases, and 17 bases separated the two germline ends.

Concerning this clonotype itself: At one end the junction does not follow the germline gene, possibly because of a read error. The genes are TRBV5-6 and TRBJ2-3; 11 bases match TRBD2. Germline CDR1 is SGHDT and CDR2 is YYEEEE. The CDR3 loop spans 17 amino acids. The CDR3 DNA is TGTGCCAGCAGCTTGGCCGTTCGACTAGCGGGGTCTGATACGCGGTATTTT. Amino acid sequence: CASSLAVRLAGSDTRYF.

The chain is built from TRBV5-1 and TRBJ1-1; 10 bases map to TRBD1. The V and J ends lost 5 bases and 4 bases, in that order; junction bases with no gene match: 5. The CDR3 extends over 14 amino acids. Germline V gene data show CDR1 as SGHRS and CDR2 as YFSETQ. In DNA form, the CDR3 reads TGCGCCAGCAGTACGGGACAGGGGACCACTGAAGCTTTCTTT. Residues: CASSTGQGTTEAFF.